This T cell receptor (beta chain) was sequenced during a study of T cell responses to AZD1222 COVID-19 vaccine. Data came from immunoSEQ multiplex PCR; TCRdb stores just in-frame clones and leaves some out. The data hold about 140,000 clones, with approximately 90% observed a single time. In its sample, this clone was seen a few times. The antigen is unknown. Study-level points and caveats: Only 6 or 7 individuals given AZD1222 were seropositive at baseline. Repertoires were obtained only post-peak T cell response. White British ancestry dominated among donors, who included more females, and clonal diversity was possibly underestimated. Breadth and depth of Spike-specific TCRs rose after two AZD1222 doses.

Here the sequenced sample was peripheral blood, taken on day 0 of AZD1222 vaccination. This clonotype was sampled from an adult in good health.

For the CDR3, the DNA is TGTGCCAGCAGTCTATTGGGTTTACTAGATACGCAGTATTTT. Translation gives CASSLLGLLDTQYF. The V call is TRBV27, the J call TRBJ2-3, with D hard to call. This CDR3 comprises 14 residues. Germline V lookup: CDR1 MNHEY, CDR2 SMNVEV (reference sequence). V shed 5 bases and J shed 5 bases, with 14 bases lying between them.